This is a list of T cell receptor beta chains from one sample in a study of shared clonotypes between healthy human individuals. Clones were sequenced by immunoSEQ multiplex PCR, and TCRdb holds only the in-frame ones, with some missing. Of 950,000 to 1,200,000 clones in the sample, roughly 80% were seen once. Sequenced input: memory CD4+ T cells from PBMCs. Every receptor here comes from a man younger than 35 in good health. Some clones in this sample may be carry-over from other donors' samples. Each CDR3 is given with its conserved first and last residue. A D gene is named only where the DNA matches it firmly. Not all rows give a size; the values are once, few, many and, for expanded clones, a class.

j_call | clone_size | d_call | v_call | cdr3_aa | cdr3_nt
TRBJ2-7 | - | - | TRBV5-5 | CASHGASYEQYF | TGTGCCTCCCACGGGGCTAGCTACGAGCAGTACTTC
TRBJ2-1 | - | - | TRBV7-2 | CASSLSTYNEQFF | TGTGCCAGCAGCTTAAGTACCTACAATGAGCAGTTCTTC
TRBJ1-2 | few | - | TRBV2 | CASRRQLGGYTF | TGTGCCAGCAGGCGACAGCTCGGGGGCTACACCTTC
TRBJ2-1 | - | TRBD2 | TRBV11-3 | CASSPRTSSRNEQFF | TGTGCCAGCAGCCCCCGGACTAGCTCCCGCAATGAGCAGTTCTTC
TRBJ2-7 | - | TRBD1 | TRBV28 | CASIGRGRAGPLYEQYF | TGTGCCAGCATAGGCAGGGGGCGCGCCGGACCTCTTTACGAGCAGTACTTC
TRBJ1-1 | - | - | TRBV6-5 | CASSSLAGDTEAFF | TGTGCCAGCAGTTCCCTTGCGGGGGACACTGAAGCTTTCTTT
TRBJ2-3 | - | TRBD2 | TRBV6-6 | CASGRGRHTDTQYF | TGTGCCAGCGGGAGGGGTAGGCACACAGATACGCAGTATTTT
TRBJ1-2 | - | TRBD1 | TRBV20-1 | CTSDRADGYTF | TGCACATCAGACAGGGCGGATGGCTACACCTTC
TRBJ1-4 | - | TRBD1 | TRBV4-3 | CASRGQGPTGAEKLFF | TGCGCCAGCAGGGGACAGGGACCTACAGGGGCTGAAAAACTGTTTTTT
TRBJ1-2 | many | - | TRBV4-1 | CASSQGPTSNYGYTF | TGCGCCAGCAGCCAGGGCCCGACAAGCAACTATGGCTACACCTTC
TRBJ1-5 | - | - | TRBV6-1 | CASSEAGVSNQPQHF | TGTGCCAGCAGTGAAGCTGGAGTTAGCAATCAGCCCCAGCATTTT
TRBJ1-1 | once | - | TRBV6-1 | CASSGGSENTEAFF | TGTGCCAGCAGTGGGGGGTCGGAGAACACTGAAGCTTTCTTT